Listed here are 26 T cell receptor beta chains from one sample, sequenced in a study of control samples from healthy donors and cancer patients. TCRdb's copy holds only in-frame clones and misses some; the assay was immunoSEQ multiplex PCR. The sample contains fewer than 130,000 clones, approximately 90% of which appear only once. Input material: PBMCs. These receptors all come from a woman between 55 and 75 years old with lung cancer.

The V call is TRBV18, the J call TRBJ1-4; 7 nucleotides match TRBD1. There are 15 residues in the CDR3. The germline V gene has CDR1 KGHSH and CDR2 LQKENI. V was pared by 0 bases and J by 5 bases, with 3 bases of the junction left unmatched. DNA for the CDR3: TGTGCCAGCTCACCACCGGCAGGGGGAAATGAAAAACTGTTTTTT. It encodes CASSPPAGGNEKLFF.

The chain uses TRBV5-1 and TRBJ2-1; TRBD2 agrees at 10 bases. The CDR3 has 17 residues. J was trimmed by 8 bases and V by 0 bases; bases with no gene match: 11. Germline CDR1 and CDR2: SGHRS and YFSETQ. CDR3 in amino acids: CASSLGRAGGSKDEQFF. CDR3 coding DNA: TGCGCCAGCAGCTTGGGTAGAGCGGGAGGGTCAAAGGATGAGCAGTTCTTC.

The V call is TRBV7-6, the J call TRBJ2-1; TRBD2 matches at 14 bases. The germline gives CDR1 SGHVS, CDR2 FNYEAQ. The CDR3 consists of 15 residues. The trim removed 6 bases at V and 6 bases at J, leaving 4 bases unmatched. CDR3 nucleotides: TGTGCCAGCAGTCGAGGACTAGCGGGAGGCAATGAGCAGTTCTTC. Its translation: CASSRGLAGGNEQFF.

CDR3 loop: CASSVDGQGYTEAFF. CDR3 nucleotide sequence: TGTGCCAGCAGCGTAGACGGACAGGGCTACACTGAAGCTTTCTTT. The chain couples TRBV9 to TRBJ1-1; 8 positions agree with TRBD1. From germline, CDR1 is SGDLS and CDR2 YYNGEE. This CDR3 contains 15 residues. V lost 0 bases and J lost 3; bases outside the gene matches: 4. Filled out from reference TRBV9 and TRBJ1-1, the complete variable domain reads DSGVTQTPKHLITATGQRVTLRCSPRSGDLSVYWYQQSLDQGLQFLIQYYNGEERAKGNILERFSAQQFPDLHSELNLSSLELGDSALYFCASSVDGQGYTEAFFGQGTRLTVV.

The chain carries TRBV30 and TRBJ2-7, with D possibly TRBD2 on 5 matching bases. The CDR3 contains 12 residues. The germline V and J ends were trimmed by 3 bases and 2 bases, with 8 bases remaining between them. CDR1 is GTSNPN and CDR2 is SVGIG in the germline V gene (reference sequence). The CDR3 loop reads CAWSAGTYEQYF. CDR3 sequence (DNA): TGTGCCTGGAGCGCCGGGACCTACGAGCAGTACTTC.

This chain uses TRBV19 with TRBJ2-7, with D tentatively TRBD2 (6 bases). The CDR3 is 16 amino acids. Germline values: CDR1 LNHDA, CDR2 SQIVND (reference sequence). Deletions cut 4 bases from V and 1 base from J, with 17 bases between. The CDR3, as DNA: TGTGCCAGTAGTAACTCCTCTCGGGGGTTTTCCTACGAGCAGTACTTC. Its protein product is CASSNSSRGFSYEQYF. Combining the CDR3 with reference TRBV19 and TRBJ2-7 gives the whole variable domain DGGITQSPKYLFRKEGQNVTLSCEQNLNHDAMYWYRQDPGQGLRLIYYSQIVNDFQKGDIAEGYSVSREKKESFPLTVTSAQKNPTAFYLCASSNSSRGFSYEQYFGPGTRLTVT.

This clone was seen only once. The chain couples TRBV2 to TRBJ2-2; 7 bases are a match to TRBD2. This CDR3 has 15 residues. V shed 1 base, J shed 6 bases, and the junction held 5 bases outside the gene matches. In germline, CDR1 is SNHLY, CDR2 FYNNEI. The CDR3 DNA reads TGTGCCAGCAGTGAAGGGACTAGGTGGGCCGGGGAGCTGTTTTTT. This translates into CASSEGTRWAGELFF.

This clone has a single count. This rearrangement joins TRBV6-5 to TRBJ2-1, with 13 bases matching TRBD2. Germline V gives CDR1 MNHEY, CDR2 SVGAGI. The CDR3 runs 15 residues. The V segment lost 6 bases and the J segment 9 bases; nucleotides outside the gene matches: 8. CDR3 sequence: CASSRTSGSVGEQFF. CDR3 coding DNA: TGTGCCAGCAGCCGGACTAGCGGGAGTGTAGGTGAGCAGTTCTTC.

V gene TRBV6-2 or TRBV6-3 combines with J gene TRBJ1-5, with 9 nucleotides matching TRBD1. V gave up 2 bases and J gave up 7 bases; unmatched junction bases: 6. This CDR3 contains 15 residues. Looked up from germline, CDR1 is MNHEY and CDR2 is SVGEGT. CDR3 in amino acids: CASSYLGTGRQPQHF. The DNA for the CDR3 is TGTGCCAGCAGTTACCTTGGGACAGGGAGACAGCCCCAGCATTTT.

This chain joins TRBV19 and TRBJ1-4; D might be TRBD1 (6 bases). From germline, CDR1 is LNHDA and CDR2 SQIVND (reference sequence). Trimming removed 6 bases at V and 4 bases at J, with 12 bases between. The CDR3 length is 14 residues. The DNA of the CDR3 is TGTGCCAGTAGCTCGACAGGTTTTAATGAAAAACTGTTTTTT. Its translation: CASSSTGFNEKLFF.

The chain combines TRBV11-1 with TRBJ2-5; the match to TRBD2 covers 11 bases. J gave up 4 bases and V 7 bases, and 5 bases lay outside the gene matches. The CDR3 is 14 residues long. Germline V gene sequence: CDR1 SGHAT, CDR2 FQDESV (reference sequence). For the CDR3, the DNA is TGTGCCAGCATAGCGGGGGGGCCGGGAGAGACCCAGTACTTC. This encodes CASIAGGPGETQYF. Drawing the rest from reference TRBV11-1 and TRBJ2-5, the complete variable domain is EAEVAQSPRYKITEKSQAVAFWCDPISGHATLYWYRQILGQGPELLVQFQDESVVDDSQLPKDRFSAERLKGVDSTLKIQPAELGDSAMYLCASIAGGPGETQYFGPGTRLLVL.

The chain joins TRBV11-3 to TRBJ2-7; D possibly corresponds to TRBD2 (6 bases). This CDR3 has 15 residues. Germline CDR1 SGHNT, CDR2 YENEEA. Trimming took off 1 base at V and 5 bases at J, with 15 bases between the two ends. The CDR3, as DNA: TGTGCCAGCAGCTTAGGAGGGACGCGGGGCGACGAGCAGTACTTC. Protein product: CASSLGGTRGDEQYF.

The chain has TRBV29-1 and TRBJ2-3, with TRBD2 matching over 11 bases. In germline, CDR1 is SQVTM, CDR2 ANQGSEA. The J segment lost 3 bases and the V segment lost 4 bases, leaving 6 bases of the junction unmatched. The CDR3 consists of 15 residues. The CDR3 protein is CSVGPLAGDTDTQYF. CDR3 nucleotide sequence: TGCAGCGTTGGCCCACTAGCGGGAGATACAGATACGCAGTATTTT.

This sequence joins TRBV13 and TRBJ1-1, with 10 bases that match TRBD1. This CDR3 is built from 13 residues. V lost 5 bases, J lost 11 bases, and 8 bases stayed unmatched. Germline V lookup: CDR1 PRHDT, CDR2 FYEKMQ (reference sequence). DNA for the CDR3: TGTGCCAGCAGCGAGGAGATGGACAGGGGGGCTTTCTTT. Protein product: CASSEEMDRGAFF. The entire variable domain, with the rest obtained from reference TRBV13 and TRBJ1-1, is as follows: AAGVIQSPRHLIKEKRETATLKCYPIPRHDTVYWYQQGPGQDPQFLISFYEKMQSDKGSIPDRFSAQQFSDYHSELNMSSLELGDSALYFCASSEEMDRGAFFGQGTRLTVV.

The gene calls are TRBV28 and TRBJ1-1; 8 bases align to TRBD1. V lost 8 bases, J lost 0 bases, and 5 bases stayed unmatched. CDR1 MDHEN and CDR2 SYDVKM come from the germline V gene. CDR3 length: 14 residues. The CDR3 sequence: CASGTGGVNTEAFF. CDR3 sequence (DNA): TGTGCCAGCGGTACAGGGGGGGTGAACACTGAAGCTTTCTTT.

This clone was seen more than once but under ten times. CDR3 residues: CASDRMDTEAFF. CDR3 bases: TGTGCCAGTGACAGGATGGACACTGAAGCTTTCTTT. The chain joins TRBV7-9 to TRBJ1-1; weak D call: TRBD1 (6 bases). V lost 9 bases to trimming and J lost 3 bases, with 11 bases between them. The CDR3 contains 12 residues. CDR1 is SEHNR, CDR2 FQNEAQ, per germline (reference sequence).

The chain couples TRBV18 to TRBJ1-3; TRBD1 matches at 7 bases. This CDR3 has 18 residues. The germline CDR1 and CDR2 sequences are KGHSH and LQKENI. Trimming removed 3 bases from V and 0 bases from J; junction bases left unmatched: 11. For the CDR3, the DNA is TGTGCCAGCTCACCCGCTGTCCTGGACAGGCGCTCTGGAAACACCATATATTTT. Its translation is CASSPAVLDRRSGNTIYF.

The chain recombines TRBV7-8 with TRBJ2-6, with D possibly TRBD2 on 5 matching bases. In germline, CDR1 is SGHVS, CDR2 FQNEAQ. V was clipped by 1 base and J by 4 bases, with 14 bases between them. CDR3 size: 17 residues. The CDR3 DNA is TGTGCCAGCAGCTTAGGGGAGATGTGGTCCGGGGCCAACGTCCTGACTTTC. Its translation is CASSLGEMWSGANVLTF. The whole variable domain, filled in from reference TRBV7-8 and TRBJ2-6, reads GAGVSQSPRYKVAKRGQDVALRCDPISGHVSLFWYQQALGQGPEFLTYFQNEAQLDKSGLPSDRFFAERPEGSVSTLKIQRTQQEDSAVYLCASSLGEMWSGANVLTFGAGSRLTVL.

This rearrangement joins TRBV19 to TRBJ2-5; 11 bases map to TRBD1. The V gene's germline CDR1 is LNHDA and CDR2 SQIVND (reference sequence). V dropped 5 bases and J dropped 4; count of bases not matched to a gene: 3. The CDR3 extends over 14 amino acids. CDR3 in amino acids: CASSLGTGGETQYF. In nucleotides, the CDR3 is TGTGCCAGTAGTCTAGGGACAGGGGGAGAGACCCAGTACTTC.

This clone was recorded only once. The chain combines TRBV7-6 with TRBJ2-5, with 8 bases identical to TRBD2. The V and J ends lost 7 bases and 1 base, in that order; junction bases with no gene match: 8. The V gene's germline CDR1 is SGHVS and CDR2 FNYEAQ. The CDR3 is 15 amino acids. CDR3: CASTRGGLIQETQYF. The CDR3 DNA reads as TGTGCCAGCACCCGCGGGGGGTTAATCCAAGAGACCCAGTACTTC.

V gene TRBV5-6 combines with J gene TRBJ1-2, with D uncertain. Looked up from germline, CDR1 is SGHDT and CDR2 is YYEEEE. Trimming took off 4 bases at V and 5 bases at J, with 9 bases between the two ends. The CDR3 extends over 12 amino acids. CDR3 DNA sequence: TGTGCCAGCAGCCCCCGTGGTTATGGCTACACCTTC. Amino acids: CASSPRGYGYTF.

This clone has only one observation. The chain employs TRBV2 and TRBJ1-2; D is possibly TRBD1 (6 bases). The CDR3 is 13 amino acids. The V and J ends lost 2 bases and 7 bases respectively, with 11 bases between them. The germline CDR1 and CDR2 sequences are SNHLY and FYNNEI. Here the CDR3 DNA reads TGTGCCAGCAGTGAAAGGGACACCGTTGGCTACACCTTC. Encoded protein: CASSERDTVGYTF.

V is TRBV6-5 and J is TRBJ1-1, with D possibly TRBD1 on 5 matching bases. The CDR3 sequence is 15 residues long. V was pared by 4 bases and J by 4 bases, with 16 bases between. Germline loops: CDR1 MNHEY, CDR2 SVGAGI. The CDR3 region is CASSWGRQVGTEAFF. In DNA form, the CDR3 reads TGTGCCAGCAGTTGGGGCAGGCAGGTAGGCACTGAAGCTTTCTTT.

The chain recombines TRBV2 with TRBJ1-6; TRBD1 matches at 7 bases. This CDR3 comprises 15 residues. Germline values: CDR1 SNHLY, CDR2 FYNNEI. J gave up 10 bases and V 1 base, and 7 bases lay outside the gene matches. This CDR3 reads CASSEGSRGFSPLHF. DNA of the CDR3: TGTGCCAGCAGTGAAGGGAGCAGGGGGTTCTCACCCCTCCACTTT.

This clone was recorded once. This sequence joins TRBV15 and TRBJ1-1; D unclear. V was shortened by 0 bases and J by 5 bases, with 13 bases between the two germline ends. Germline CDR1 is LNHNV and CDR2 is YYDKDF (reference sequence). The CDR3 consists of 15 residues. The CDR3 sequence is CATSRETGVVTEAFF. The CDR3, as DNA: TGTGCCACCAGCAGAGAAACCGGGGTGGTGACTGAAGCTTTCTTT.

The CDR3 loop is CASSQVTVPFNEKLFF. CDR3 nucleotide sequence: TGCGCCAGCAGCCAAGTTACGGTCCCGTTTAATGAAAAACTGTTTTTT. The rearrangement joins TRBV4-1 to TRBJ1-4; D gene ambiguous. V lost 1 base to trimming and J lost 4 bases, with 13 bases between them. This CDR3 spans 16 amino acids. The V gene's germline CDR1 is MGHRA and CDR2 YSYEKL.